Following are 20 T cell receptor gamma chains from one sample sequenced in a study of gamma-delta T cells after stem cell transplantation. TCRdb called clones anew from the RT-PCR reads with CATT. The table has some 3,100 gamma-chain clones, around 18% seen once. The sequenced sample was gamma-delta T cells. These receptors came from a human donor. It is not recorded whose cells these are; they may come from a transplant donor.

The gene calls are TRGV2 and TRGJP2. After removal of 4 bases from V and 0 bases from J, the junction contained 5 bases not matched to a gene. The CDR3 is made up of 15 amino acids. Germline V gene sequence: CDR1 EGSNGY, CDR2 YDSYNSKV. The CDR3 is CATWEEYSSDWIKTF. The DNA for the CDR3 is TGTGCCACCTGGGAGGAATATAGTAGTGATTGGATCAAGACGTTT.

This clone rates as large. The chain uses TRGV2 and TRGJ1 or TRGJ2. Germline CDR1 is EGSNGY and CDR2 is YDSYNSKV. This CDR3 region has 13 residues. The junction had 5 bases not matched to a gene; V was cut back by 0 bases and J by 6 bases. CDR3 in DNA: TGTGCCACCTGGGACGGGCGTTGTTATAAGAAACTCTTT. This translates into CATWDGRCYKKLF.

By sample fraction, this clone is medium-sized. CDR3 residues: CATWDRNYYKKLF. The CDR3 DNA follows: TGTGCCACCTGGGACAGAAATTATTATAAGAAACTCTTT. The chain combines TRGV3 with TRGJ1 or TRGJ2. Germline V gene sequence: CDR1 VTNTFY, CDR2 YDVSTARD (reference sequence). The CDR3 has 13 residues. Unmatched junction bases numbered 1, after V lost 1 base and J lost 1 base.

V and J are TRGV3 and TRGJ1 or TRGJ2. Trimming at V came to 0 bases and at J to 5 bases, leaving 4 bases not matched to a gene. Germline loops: CDR1 VTNTFY, CDR2 YDVSTARD (reference sequence). The CDR3 has 13 residues. The CDR3 reads CATWDRFDYKKLF. CDR3 in DNA: TGTGCCACCTGGGACAGGTTCGATTATAAGAAACTCTTT.

The CDR3 is CALWESYYYKKLF. The CDR3 DNA sequence: TGTGCCTTGTGGGAGTCTTATTATTATAAGAAACTCTTT. The chain combines TRGV9 with TRGJ1 or TRGJ2. Germline V gene lookup returns CDR1 GITISATS and CDR2 ISYDGTV (reference sequence). This CDR3 comprises 13 residues. Germline trimming cut 3 bases from V and 2 bases from J; bases unmatched to any gene: 4.

Concerning this clone: Other DNA sequences from this sample encode an identical CDR3 as well. This chain joins TRGV3 and TRGJ1 or TRGJ2. Germline loops: CDR1 VTNTFY, CDR2 YDVSTARD (reference sequence). The CDR3 totals 11 residues. With V trimmed by 0 bases and J by 10 bases, 3 bases remained unmatched. The CDR3 spells CATWDRRKKLF. The CDR3 nucleotides read TGTGCCACCTGGGACAGGCGGAAGAAACTCTTT.

This clone was picked up a small number of times. This same CDR3 is encoded by further DNA sequences in the sample. DNA for the CDR3: TGTGCCACCTGGGACGGATATTATAAGAAACTCTTT. Translation: CATWDGYYKKLF. This chain uses TRGV2 with TRGJ1 or TRGJ2. Germline-derived CDR1 and CDR2 are EGSNGY and YDSYNSKV. The CDR3 sequence is 12 residues long. The V segment lost 1 base and the J segment 4 bases; nucleotides outside the gene matches: 1.

This clone was found a few times. The chain recombines TRGV2 with TRGJ1 or TRGJ2. The J segment lost 1 base and the V segment lost 1 base, leaving 7 bases of the junction unmatched. The CDR3 consists of 15 residues. The germline V gene has CDR1 EGSNGY and CDR2 YDSYNSKV. CDR3 residues: CATWDGFNNYYKKLF. In DNA form, the CDR3 reads TGTGCCACCTGGGACGGATTCAACAATTATTATAAGAAACTCTTT.

The table lists this clone with a few counts. The rearrangement links TRGV8 to TRGJP2. This CDR3 is 14 amino acids long. Germline trimming cut 4 bases from V and 0 bases from J; bases unmatched to any gene: 2. Germline values: CDR1 VENAVY, CDR2 YDSYNSRV. CDR3: CATWDHSSDWIKTF. DNA of the CDR3: TGTGCCACCTGGGACCATAGTAGTGATTGGATCAAGACGTTT.

In the case of this clone: At one of its ends the junction is not consistent with the germline gene, which may arise from a read error. The V gene is TRGV9, the J gene TRGJ1 or TRGJ2. CDR1 is GITISATS, CDR2 ISYDGTV, per germline (reference sequence). This CDR3 spans 13 amino acids. The CDR3 reads CALWGPCYYQKLF. As DNA, the CDR3 is TGTGCCTTGTGGGGACCTTGTTATTATCAGAAACTCTTT.

This clone qualifies as medium-sized. DNA of the CDR3: TGTGCCACCTGGGACGTACCCAAGGGTAGTAGTGATTGGATCAAGACGTTT. Translation: CATWDVPKGSSDWIKTF. The V call is TRGV2, the J call TRGJP2. In germline, CDR1 is EGSNGY, CDR2 YDSYNSKV. There are 17 residues in the CDR3. With V trimmed by 2 bases and J by 1 base, 10 bases remained unmatched.

This chain connects TRGV4 to TRGJ1 or TRGJ2. The CDR3 is 13 amino acids. Trimming took 6 bases from V and 6 from J; bases not matched to a gene: 11. The germline V gene encodes CDR1 EGSTGY and CDR2 YDSYTSSV. CDR3 sequence reads: CATWPKGRYKKLF. Written as DNA, the CDR3 is TGTGCCACCTGGCCCAAAGGACGTTATAAGAAACTCTTT.

A remark on this clone: This sequence may be a read error, since a much larger clone differs from it by one base. This chain links TRGV3 with TRGJ1 or TRGJ2. The V and J ends lost 0 bases and 10 bases, in that order; junction bases with no gene match: 12. From germline, CDR1 is VTNTFY and CDR2 YDVSTARD (reference sequence). The CDR3 length is 14 residues. The CDR3 region has the DNA TGTGCCACCTGGGACAGGCGGCCGGAACGGAAGAAACTCTTT. This translates into CATWDRRPERKKLF.

V and J are TRGV8 and TRGJ1 or TRGJ2. CDR1 and CDR2 from the germline V gene are VENAVY and YDSYNSRV. The CDR3 spans 15 residues. V lost 5 bases to trimming and J lost 1 base; unmatched junction nucleotides: 11. In nucleotides, the CDR3 is TGTGCCACCTGGGCCCCTGGCCCTAATTATTATAAGAAACTCTTT. Translated, it gives CATWAPGPNYYKKLF.

V gene TRGV4 combines with J gene TRGJ1 or TRGJ2. J lost 8 bases, V lost 4 bases, and 11 bases had no gene match. The CDR3 consists of 13 residues. CDR1 and CDR2 (germline): EGSTGY, YDSYTSSV. For the CDR3, the DNA is TGTGCCACCTGGGAGGACCCTGAGGATAAGAAACTCTTT. As protein: CATWEDPEDKKLF.

This clone is deemed large. The sample holds other DNA sequences that translate to the same CDR3. The chain links TRGV2 to TRGJ1 or TRGJ2. The germline gives CDR1 EGSNGY, CDR2 YDSYNSKV. The CDR3 is 12 amino acids. V was clipped by 0 bases and J by 6 bases; unmatched bases: 2. DNA of the CDR3: TGTGCCACCTGGGACGGGCGTTATAAGAAACTCTTT. It is translated as CATWDGRYKKLF.

A few counts support this clone. V and J are TRGV4 and TRGJ1 or TRGJ2. Per the germline V gene, CDR1 is EGSTGY and CDR2 is YDSYTSSV. The CDR3 is made up of 13 amino acids. Trimming removed 1 base from V and 5 bases from J; junction bases left unmatched: 5. This CDR3 is CATWDGYNYKKLF. The CDR3 bases are TGTGCCACCTGGGATGGCTACAATTATAAGAAACTCTTT.

This clone came up once. The J gene is TRGJ1 or TRGJ2, the V gene TRGV9. V lost 5 bases, J lost 8 bases, and 9 bases stayed unmatched. Germline values: CDR1 GITISATS, CDR2 ISYDGTV (reference sequence). This CDR3 has 12 residues. CDR3 in amino acids: CALWGAHNKKLF. The CDR3 coding sequence is TGTGCCTTGTGGGGGGCCCACAATAAGAAACTCTTT.

This clone was picked up a small number of times. The gene calls are TRGV3 and TRGJ1 or TRGJ2. V shed 1 base, J shed 2 bases, and the junction held 2 bases outside the gene matches. This CDR3 contains 13 residues. CDR1 and CDR2 from the germline V gene are VTNTFY and YDVSTARD (reference sequence). CDR3 loop: CATWDSHYYKKLF. In DNA, the CDR3 is TGTGCCACCTGGGACAGCCATTATTATAAGAAACTCTTT.

This clone is medium-sized (0.01 to 0.1%). V usage is TRGV9 and J usage is TRGJ1 or TRGJ2. This CDR3 spans 15 amino acids. V shed 0 bases, J shed 5 bases, and the junction held 10 bases outside the gene matches. Looked up from germline, CDR1 is GITISATS and CDR2 is ISYDGTV (reference sequence). DNA for the CDR3: TGTGCCTTGTGGGAGGTGCAAAGCTGGGATTATAAGAAACTCTTT. Protein sequence: CALWEVQSWDYKKLF.